This T cell receptor (beta chain) was recorded in a study of cytomegalovirus exposure and HLA in healthy donors. V was clipped by 5 bases and J by 4 bases; unmatched bases: 11. The germline V gene encodes CDR1 SGHDN and CDR2 FVKESK. The CDR3 spans 18 residues. TCRdb's table, derived via immunoSEQ multiplex PCR, lists solely in-frame clones and lacks some. The table lists around 130,000 clones, about 90% of them singletons. The receptor was isolated from a man younger than 40 in good health and CMV-seronegative. Sequencing was carried out using PBMCs. The rearrangement joins TRBV14 to TRBJ2-3, with TRBD2 identical over 14 bases. This chain's CDR3 is CASSETTGTSGRADTQYF. The DNA of the CDR3 is TGTGCCAGCAGCGAGACGACCGGGACTAGCGGGAGAGCAGATACGCAGTATTTT.